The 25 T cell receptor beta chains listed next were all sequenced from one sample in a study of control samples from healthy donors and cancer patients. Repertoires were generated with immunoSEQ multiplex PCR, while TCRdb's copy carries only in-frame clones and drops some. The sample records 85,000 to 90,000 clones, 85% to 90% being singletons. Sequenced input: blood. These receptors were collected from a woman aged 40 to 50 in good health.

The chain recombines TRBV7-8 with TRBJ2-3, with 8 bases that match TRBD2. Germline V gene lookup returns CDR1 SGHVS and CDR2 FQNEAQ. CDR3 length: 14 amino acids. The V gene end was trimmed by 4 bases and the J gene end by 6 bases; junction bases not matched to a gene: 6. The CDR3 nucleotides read TGTGCCAGCAGCTACGGACTAGCCACCGATACGCAGTATTTT. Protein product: CASSYGLATDTQYF.

The CDR3 here is CASSLLLRRSTEAFF. For the CDR3, the DNA is TGTGCCAGCAGCTTGCTCCTCAGGCGATCCACTGAAGCTTTCTTT. This chain joins TRBV7-3 and TRBJ1-1; no definite D call. CDR1 SGHTA and CDR2 FQGTGA come from the germline V gene. Trimming removed 3 bases from V and 4 bases from J, with 15 bases in between. The CDR3 is made up of 15 amino acids.

The CDR3 sequence is CASSYNRWIRDTEAFF. DNA of the CDR3: TGTGCCAGCAGTTACAATAGATGGATTCGGGACACTGAAGCTTTCTTT. The gene calls are TRBV6-5 and TRBJ1-1; D remains unclear. Trimming shortened V by 2 bases and J by 3 bases, and 16 bases separated the two germline ends. CDR1 is MNHEY and CDR2 is SVGAGI in the germline V gene. This CDR3 has 16 amino acids.

CDR3 coding DNA: TGCGCCAGCAGCCCAGCGGGGGGATCAAAAAACATTCAGTACTTC. It translates to CASSPAGGSKNIQYF. The chain combines TRBV5-1 with TRBJ2-4, with 9 bases aligning to TRBD2. Germline-derived CDR1 and CDR2 are SGHRS and YFSETQ. Trimming at V came to 4 bases and at J to 4 bases, leaving 6 bases not matched to a gene. The CDR3 sequence is 15 residues long.

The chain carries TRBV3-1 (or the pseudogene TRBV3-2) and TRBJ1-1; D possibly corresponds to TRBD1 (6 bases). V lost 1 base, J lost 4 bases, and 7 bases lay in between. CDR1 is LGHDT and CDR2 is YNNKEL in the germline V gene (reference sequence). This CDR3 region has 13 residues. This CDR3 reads CASSQVGGTEAFF. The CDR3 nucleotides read TGTGCCAGCAGCCAAGTAGGGGGCACTGAAGCTTTCTTT.

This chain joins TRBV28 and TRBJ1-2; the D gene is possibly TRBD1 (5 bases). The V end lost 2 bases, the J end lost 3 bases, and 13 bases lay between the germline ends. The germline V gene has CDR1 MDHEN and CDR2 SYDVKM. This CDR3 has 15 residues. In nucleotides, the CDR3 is TGTGCCAGCAGTTTACCCAAGGACAAATACTATGGCTACACCTTC. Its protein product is CASSLPKDKYYGYTF.

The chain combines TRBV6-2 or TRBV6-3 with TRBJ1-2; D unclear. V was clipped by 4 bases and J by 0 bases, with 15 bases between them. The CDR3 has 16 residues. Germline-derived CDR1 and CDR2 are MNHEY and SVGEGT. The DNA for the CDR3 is TGTGCCAGCAGTTCGCGCTCCGAAGGAGCTAACTATGGCTACACCTTC. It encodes CASSSRSEGANYGYTF.

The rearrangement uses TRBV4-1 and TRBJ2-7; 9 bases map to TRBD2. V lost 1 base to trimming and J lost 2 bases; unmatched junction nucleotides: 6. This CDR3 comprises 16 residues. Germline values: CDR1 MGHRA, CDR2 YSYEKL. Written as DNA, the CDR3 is TGCGCCAGCAGCCAAGGAATAGCGGGGGCCCCCTACGAGCAGTACTTC. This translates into CASSQGIAGAPYEQYF.

CDR3 in DNA: TGTGCCAGCAGCTTAGCGGGTGGGACAGGGAATGAAAAACTGTTTTTT. It translates to CASSLAGGTGNEKLFF. The rearrangement joins TRBV7-9 to TRBJ1-4, with 9 bases matching TRBD1. Germline trimming cut 0 bases from V and 5 bases from J; bases unmatched to any gene: 4. This CDR3 has 16 amino acids. Germline V gene data show CDR1 as SEHNR and CDR2 as FQNEAQ (reference sequence).

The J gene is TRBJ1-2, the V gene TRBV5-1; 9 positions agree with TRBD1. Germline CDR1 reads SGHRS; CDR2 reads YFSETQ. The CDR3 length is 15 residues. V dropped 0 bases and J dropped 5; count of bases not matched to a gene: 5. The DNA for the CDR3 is TGCGCCAGCAGCTTGGATAGAGACAGGGGGTATGGCTACACCTTC. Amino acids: CASSLDRDRGYGYTF.

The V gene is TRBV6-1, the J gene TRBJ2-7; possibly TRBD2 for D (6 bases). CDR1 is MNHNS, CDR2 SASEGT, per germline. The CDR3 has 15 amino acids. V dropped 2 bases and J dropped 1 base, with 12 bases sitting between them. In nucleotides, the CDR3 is TGTGCCAGCAGTGAACCGGGACTTCAATCCTACGAGCAGTACTTC. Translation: CASSEPGLQSYEQYF.

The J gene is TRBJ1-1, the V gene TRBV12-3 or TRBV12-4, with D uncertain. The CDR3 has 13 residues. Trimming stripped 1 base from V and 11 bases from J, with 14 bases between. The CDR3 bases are TGTGCCAGCAGTTTAGAGGGTAGGCGGTTTGCTTTCTTT. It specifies CASSLEGRRFAFF.

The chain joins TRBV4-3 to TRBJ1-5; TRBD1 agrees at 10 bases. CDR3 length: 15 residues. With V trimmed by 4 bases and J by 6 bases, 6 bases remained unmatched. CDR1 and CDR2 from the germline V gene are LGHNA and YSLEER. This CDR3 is CASSLRQGAGQPQHF. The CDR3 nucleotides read TGCGCCAGCAGCCTACGACAGGGGGCAGGTCAGCCCCAGCATTTT.

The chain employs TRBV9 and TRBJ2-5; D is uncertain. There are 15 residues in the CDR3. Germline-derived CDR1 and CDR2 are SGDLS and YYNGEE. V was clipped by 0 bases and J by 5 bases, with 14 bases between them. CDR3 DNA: TGTGCCAGCAGCGTAGAGGGTGGTCGGTGGGAGACCCAGTACTTC. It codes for CASSVEGGRWETQYF.

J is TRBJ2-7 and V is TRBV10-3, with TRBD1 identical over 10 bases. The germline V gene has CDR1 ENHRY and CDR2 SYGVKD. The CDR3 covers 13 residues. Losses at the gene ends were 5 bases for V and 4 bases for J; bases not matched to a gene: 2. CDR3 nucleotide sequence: TGTGCCATCAGTACGGGACAGGGGTACGAGCAGTACTTC. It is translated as CAISTGQGYEQYF.

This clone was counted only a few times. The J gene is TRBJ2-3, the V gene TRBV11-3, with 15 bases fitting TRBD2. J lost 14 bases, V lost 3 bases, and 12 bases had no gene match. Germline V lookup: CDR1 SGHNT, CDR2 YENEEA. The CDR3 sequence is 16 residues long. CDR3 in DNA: TGTGCCAGCAGCTTGGGACTAGCGGGGGGTTCCTCCCCGGGGTATTTT. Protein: CASSLGLAGGSSPGYF.

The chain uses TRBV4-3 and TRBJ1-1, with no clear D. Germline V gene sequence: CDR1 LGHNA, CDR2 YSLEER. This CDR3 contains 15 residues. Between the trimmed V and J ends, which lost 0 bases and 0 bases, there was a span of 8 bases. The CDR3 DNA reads TGCGCCAGCAGCCAAGACAGAACAGTGAACACTGAAGCTTTCTTT. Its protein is CASSQDRTVNTEAFF.

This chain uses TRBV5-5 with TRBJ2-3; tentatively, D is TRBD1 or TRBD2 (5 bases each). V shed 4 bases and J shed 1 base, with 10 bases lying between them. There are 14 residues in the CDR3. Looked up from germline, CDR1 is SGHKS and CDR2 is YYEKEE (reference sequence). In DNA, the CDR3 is TGTGCCAGCAGCAGACGGGACGGCACAGATACGCAGTATTTT. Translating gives CASSRRDGTDTQYF.

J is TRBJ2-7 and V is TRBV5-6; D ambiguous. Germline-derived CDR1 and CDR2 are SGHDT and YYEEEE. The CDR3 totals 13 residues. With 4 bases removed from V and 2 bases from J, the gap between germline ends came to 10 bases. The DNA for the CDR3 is TGTGCCAGCAGCCCTGGGATAACCTACGAGCAGTACTTC. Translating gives CASSPGITYEQYF.

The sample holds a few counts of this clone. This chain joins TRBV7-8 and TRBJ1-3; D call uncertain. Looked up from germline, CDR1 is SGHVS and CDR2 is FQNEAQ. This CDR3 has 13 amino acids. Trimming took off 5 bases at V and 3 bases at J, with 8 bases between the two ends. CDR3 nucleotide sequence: TGTGCCAGCAGCCCCGTTCTTGGAAACACCATATATTTT. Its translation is CASSPVLGNTIYF.

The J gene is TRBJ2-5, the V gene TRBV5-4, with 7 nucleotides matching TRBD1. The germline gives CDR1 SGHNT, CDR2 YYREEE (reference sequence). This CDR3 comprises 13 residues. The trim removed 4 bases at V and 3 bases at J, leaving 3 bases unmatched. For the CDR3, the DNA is TGTGCCAGCAGCAGCGACAGGGAAGAGACCCAGTACTTC. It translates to CASSSDREETQYF.

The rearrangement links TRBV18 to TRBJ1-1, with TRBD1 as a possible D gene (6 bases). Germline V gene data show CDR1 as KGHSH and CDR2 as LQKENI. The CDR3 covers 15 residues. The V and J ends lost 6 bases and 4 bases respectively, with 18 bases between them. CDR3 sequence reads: CASSALDRRGTEAFF. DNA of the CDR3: TGTGCCAGCTCTGCATTGGACAGACGCGGCACTGAAGCTTTCTTT.

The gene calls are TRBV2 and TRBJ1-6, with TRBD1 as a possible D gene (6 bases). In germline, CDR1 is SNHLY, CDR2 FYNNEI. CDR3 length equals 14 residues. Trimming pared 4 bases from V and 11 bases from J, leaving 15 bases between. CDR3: CASSVGQSNTPLHF. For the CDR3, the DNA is TGTGCCAGCAGTGTCGGACAGTCGAACACACCCCTCCACTTT. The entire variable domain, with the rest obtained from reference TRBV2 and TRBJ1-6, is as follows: EPEVTQTPSHQVTQMGQEVILRCVPISNHLYFYWYRQILGQKVEFLVSFYNNEISEKSEIFDDQFSVERPDGSNFTLKIRSTKLEDSAMYFCASSVGQSNTPLHFGNGTRLTVT.

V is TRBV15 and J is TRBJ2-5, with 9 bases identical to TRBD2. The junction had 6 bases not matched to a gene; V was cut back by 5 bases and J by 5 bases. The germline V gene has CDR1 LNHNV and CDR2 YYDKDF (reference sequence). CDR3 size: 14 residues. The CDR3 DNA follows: TGTGCCACCAGCGGGGCGGGGGGGTTGGAGACCCAGTACTTC. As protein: CATSGAGGLETQYF.

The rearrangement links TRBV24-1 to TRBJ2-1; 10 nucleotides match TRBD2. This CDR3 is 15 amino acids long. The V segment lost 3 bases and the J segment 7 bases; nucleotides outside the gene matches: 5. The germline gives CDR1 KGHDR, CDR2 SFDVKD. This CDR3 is CATSDRVAGGNEQFF. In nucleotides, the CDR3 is TGTGCCACCAGTGATAGGGTAGCGGGGGGAAATGAGCAGTTCTTC.